This T cell receptor (beta chain) came from a study of radiotherapy plus CTLA-4 blockade in lung cancer (dated 2018 in TCRdb). For context, the study as a whole: Objective responses occurred in around 20% of enrolled patients, and approximately 34% achieved disease control. What the study reported, not specific to this receptor: After treatment with radiotherapy and ipilimumab, TCR clones that came from tumors expanded in the peripheral blood. Early dynamic changes in blood T cell clones, together with increased serum interferon-beta after radiation, were reported as the strongest predictors of response.

Counted from cysteine to phenylalanine, this CDR3 has 13 amino acids. CDR3 DNA is the only sequence kept; it has 39 bases, read in frame from the first base. Relative to germline, V is missing 10 bases and J is missing 4 bases, with 7 bases of the junction outside any gene match. The germline V gene specifies MNHEY as CDR1 and SVGAGI as CDR2. Focal radiation therapy combined with CTLA-4 blockade (ipilimumab) was tested in patients with chemo-refractory metastatic non-small-cell lung cancer. As regards this clone: Its specific antigen is unknown. No base qualities exist here, and no much larger clone lies one base off it.

The library relied on the immunoSEQ multiplex PCR assay. The source is immuneACCESS, and TCRdb retained only in-frame sequences with V and J called. Part of the clones is not carried over; for the studies checked, unresolved V genes explain less than half of this, and the remainder is unexplained. The table for this sample lists tens of thousands of clones; 60% to 85% of them were counted only once. Jointly, the top ten make up approximately 4% of the sample. The chain is encoded by TRBV6-5 joined to TRBJ2-3; TRBD2 lines up with 8 middle nucleotides. The receptor's source is a human donor with non-small cell lung cancer who had a partial response to radiotherapy plus ipilimumab. Some clones in this sample may be carry-over from other donors' samples. Material: peripheral blood, obtained from a patient treated with radiotherapy plus ipilimumab. The nucleotide sequence is given as TGTGCCACCAGGCCGGGGGGGCCAGATACGCAGTATTTT. This codes for CATRPGGPDTQYF.